The clone carrying this T cell receptor beta chain was observed a handful of times. Its specificity is not known. This CDR3 region has 16 residues. The trim removed 4 bases at V and 5 bases at J, leaving 5 bases unmatched. Germline lookup yields CDR1 SGHNT and CDR2 YYREEE (reference sequence). The source of the sample is a study of T-cell memory formation after mild COVID-19. Study-wide results and caveats: From day 15 to 85, contracting clones were balanced between CD4 and CD8, whereas later expanders leaned toward CD4+. That cross-reactive memory joined was suggested by some responding clones appearing in pre-infection memory.

TCRdb re-derived calls from the 5' RACE reads in MiXCR, one entry per CDR3 protein. The data hold 120,000 to 150,000 distinct CDR3 sequences, with about 6% observed a single time. The clonotype was recovered from an adult woman who had mild COVID-19 (a few samples of this study predate the infection). Cell type and time point are not known. The chain couples TRBV5-4 to TRBJ2-5; TRBD2 matches at 16 bases. The sequencing sample was made of PBMCs or a T cell subset sorted from them (not recorded which). CDR3 bases: TGTGCCAGCAGCCCGGGACTAGCGGGGGGGCCGGAGACCCAGTACTTC. It is translated as CASSPGLAGGPETQYF.